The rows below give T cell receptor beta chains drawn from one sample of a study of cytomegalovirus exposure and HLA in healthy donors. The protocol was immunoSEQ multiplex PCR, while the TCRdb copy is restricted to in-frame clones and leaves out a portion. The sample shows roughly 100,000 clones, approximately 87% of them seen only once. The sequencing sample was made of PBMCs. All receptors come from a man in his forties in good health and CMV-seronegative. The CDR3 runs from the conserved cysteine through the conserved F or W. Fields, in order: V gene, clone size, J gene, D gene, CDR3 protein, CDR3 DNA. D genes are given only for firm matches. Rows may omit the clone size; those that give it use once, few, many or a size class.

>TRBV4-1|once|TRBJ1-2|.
CASSQDPPGGGVGYTF
TGCGCCAGCAGCCAAGACCCCCCTGGGGGGGGCGTTGGCTACACCTTC
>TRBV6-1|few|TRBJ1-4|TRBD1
CASRDTGATNEKLFF
TGTGCCAGCAGGGATACAGGGGCGACTAATGAAAAACTGTTTTTT
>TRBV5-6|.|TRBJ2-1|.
CASSLSPNNEQFF
TGTGCCAGCAGCTTGAGCCCAAACAATGAGCAGTTCTTC
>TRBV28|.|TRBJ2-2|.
CASTGWGGGTGELFF
TGTGCCAGCACGGGGTGGGGGGGCGGCACCGGGGAGCTGTTTTTT
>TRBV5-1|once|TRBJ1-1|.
CASSLAGGETEAFF
TGCGCCAGCAGCTTGGCCGGGGGTGAGACTGAAGCTTTCTTT
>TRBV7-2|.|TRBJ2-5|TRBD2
CASSLGTSGGQETQYF
TGTGCCAGCAGCTTAGGGACTAGCGGGGGCCAAGAGACCCAGTACTTC
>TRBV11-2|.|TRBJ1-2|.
CASSFGGHGYTF
TGTGCCAGCAGCTTCGGAGGCCATGGCTACACCTTC
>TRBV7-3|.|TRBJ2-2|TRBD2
CASSSHSGGLSGELFF
TGTGCCAGCAGCTCACATAGCGGGGGGCTCTCCGGGGAGCTGTTTTTT
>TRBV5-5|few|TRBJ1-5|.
CASAPGQTISNQPQHF
TGTGCCAGCGCCCCAGGACAGACGATTAGCAATCAGCCCCAGCATTTT
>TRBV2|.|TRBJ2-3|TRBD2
CASRPPGLRSGDTQYF
TGTGCCAGCAGACCGCCGGGACTACGGTCGGGGGATACGCAGTATTTT
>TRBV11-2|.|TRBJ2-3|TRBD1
CASSLLRQGGFTDTQYF
TGTGCCAGCAGCTTACTGAGACAGGGGGGTTTCACAGATACGCAGTATTTT
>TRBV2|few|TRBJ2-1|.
CASSAQGNTEQFF
TGTGCCAGCAGTGCCCAGGGTAACACTGAGCAGTTCTTC
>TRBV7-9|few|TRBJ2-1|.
CAIPLGASSYNEQFF
TGTGCCATCCCGTTGGGAGCAAGCTCCTACAATGAGCAGTTCTTC
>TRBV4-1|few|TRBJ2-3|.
CASSLTLGTSTDTQYF
TGCGCCAGCAGCCTAACCCTCGGGACTAGCACAGATACGCAGTATTTT
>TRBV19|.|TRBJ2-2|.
CASSTSGAANTGELFF
TGTGCCAGTAGTACGTCAGGGGCGGCGAACACCGGGGAGCTGTTTTTT
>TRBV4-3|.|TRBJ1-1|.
CASSPELAPEAFF
TGCGCCAGCAGCCCGGAGTTGGCCCCTGAAGCTTTCTTT
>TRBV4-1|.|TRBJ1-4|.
CASSQDFVLAGREKLFF
TGCGCCAGCAGCCAAGATTTTGTATTGGCAGGGCGGGAAAAACTGTTTTTT
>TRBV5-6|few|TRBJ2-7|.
CASSSPRDPMQEQYF
TGTGCCAGCAGCTCGCCGCGGGACCCCATGCAAGAGCAGTACTTC
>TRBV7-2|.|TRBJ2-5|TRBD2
CASSKGLAGAYQETQYF
TGTGCCAGCAGTAAGGGACTAGCGGGGGCGTACCAAGAGACCCAGTACTTC
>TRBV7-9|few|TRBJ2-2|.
CASMRAESDRGELFF
TGTGCCAGCATGCGAGCTGAGAGTGATCGGGGGGAGCTGTTTTTT
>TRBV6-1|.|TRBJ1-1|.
CASTRDTEAFF
TGTGCCAGCACCCGGGACACTGAAGCTTTCTTT
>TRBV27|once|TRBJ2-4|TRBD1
CASSNNHGQGGRENIQYF
TGTGCCAGCAGTAACAATCACGGACAGGGGGGGCGGGAAAACATTCAGTACTTC
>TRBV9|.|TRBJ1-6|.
CASSTRPGGGNSPLHF
TGTGCCAGCAGCACCCGACCAGGAGGTGGTAATTCACCCCTCCACTTT
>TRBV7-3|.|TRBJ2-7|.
CASSPGLSYEQYF
TGTGCCAGCAGCCCAGGACTATCCTACGAGCAGTACTTC
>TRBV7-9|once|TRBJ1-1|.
CASSFNRETEAFF
TGTGCCAGCAGCTTCAACAGGGAGACTGAAGCTTTCTTT
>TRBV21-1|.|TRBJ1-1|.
CASSSNGDGTGKDMNTEAFF
TGTGCCAGCAGCAGCAACGGCGACGGGACAGGGAAAGATATGAACACTGAAGCTTTCTTT
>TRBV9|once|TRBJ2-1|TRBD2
CASSVDGGGYNEQFF
TGTGCCAGCAGCGTAGACGGCGGGGGGTACAATGAGCAGTTCTTC
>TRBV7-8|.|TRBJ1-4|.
CASSGGTWTATNEKLFF
TGTGCCAGCAGCGGAGGTACTTGGACAGCAACTAATGAAAAACTGTTTTTT
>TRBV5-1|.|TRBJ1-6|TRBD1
CASSLAGTENSPLHF
TGCGCCAGCAGCTTGGCCGGGACAGAAAATTCACCCCTCCACTTT
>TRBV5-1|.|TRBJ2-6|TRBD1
CASSHQSGQVISGANVLTF
TGCGCCAGCAGCCACCAATCGGGACAGGTGATCTCTGGGGCCAACGTCCTGACTTTC
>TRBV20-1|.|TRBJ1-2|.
CSADSYYGYTF
TGCAGTGCCGACTCTTACTATGGCTACACCTTC
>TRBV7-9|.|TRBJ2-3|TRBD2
CATGLAGEDTQYF
TGTGCCACTGGGCTTGCGGGGGAAGATACGCAGTATTTT
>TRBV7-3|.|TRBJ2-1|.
CASSPGHGSGQFF
TGTGCCAGCAGCCCGGGACATGGCAGCGGGCAGTTCTTC
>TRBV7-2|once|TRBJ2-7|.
CASSLGGFYEQYF
TGTGCCAGCAGCTTAGGTGGCTTCTACGAGCAGTACTTC
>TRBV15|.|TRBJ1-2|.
CATSTIQGYGYTF
TGTGCCACCAGCACAATACAGGGTTATGGCTACACCTTC
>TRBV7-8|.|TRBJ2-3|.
CASSPGWESTDTQYF
TGTGCCAGCAGCCCAGGGTGGGAAAGCACAGATACGCAGTATTTT
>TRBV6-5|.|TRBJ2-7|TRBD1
CASRRTGGFYEQYF
TGTGCCAGCAGAAGGACAGGGGGCTTTTACGAGCAGTACTTC
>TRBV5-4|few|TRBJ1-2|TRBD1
CASSAGTASYGYTF
TGTGCCAGCAGCGCCGGGACAGCGTCCTATGGCTACACCTTC
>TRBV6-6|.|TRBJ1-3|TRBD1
CAITGGSGNTIYF
TGTGCCATAACAGGGGGCTCTGGAAACACCATATATTTT
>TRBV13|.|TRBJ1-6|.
CASSLMLWKGLEPPLHF
TGTGCCAGCAGCTTAATGCTGTGGAAAGGTCTGGAGCCACCCCTCCACTTT
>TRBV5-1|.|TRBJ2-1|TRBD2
CASSLEASGGSGEQFF
TGCGCCAGCAGCTTGGAAGCTAGCGGGGGATCGGGTGAGCAGTTCTTC
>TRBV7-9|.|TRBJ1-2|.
CASTYGTPFYGYTF
TGTGCCAGCACCTACGGGACACCCTTCTATGGCTACACCTTC
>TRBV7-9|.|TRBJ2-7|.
CASSIARPSSYEQYF
TGTGCCAGCAGCATCGCGCGCCCGAGCTCCTACGAGCAGTACTTC
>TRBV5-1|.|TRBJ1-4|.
CASTKSSESLTNEKLFF
TGCGCCAGCACTAAAAGCTCCGAGTCTCTAACTAATGAAAAACTGTTTTTT
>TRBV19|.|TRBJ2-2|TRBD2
CASEGGRGAAGELFF
TGTGCCAGTGAGGGGGGGCGGGGGGCAGCCGGGGAGCTGTTTTTT
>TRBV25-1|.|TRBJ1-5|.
CASSSSGMIGNQPQHF
TGTGCCAGCAGTTCATCAGGTATGATTGGAAATCAGCCCCAGCATTTT
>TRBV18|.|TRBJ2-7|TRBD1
CASSPDRGDSYEQYF
TGTGCCAGCTCACCGGACAGGGGGGACTCCTACGAGCAGTACTTC
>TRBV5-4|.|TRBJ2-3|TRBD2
CASSLDPSGGASYF
TGTGCCAGCAGCTTGGATCCTAGCGGGGGGGCCTCCTATTTT
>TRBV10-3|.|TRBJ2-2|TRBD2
CAIGTSGGGDTGELFF
TGTGCCATCGGCACTAGCGGTGGAGGAGACACCGGGGAGCTGTTTTTT
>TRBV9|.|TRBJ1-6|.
CASSVGRVNSPLHF
TGTGCCAGCAGCGTAGGGAGGGTTAATTCACCCCTCCACTTT
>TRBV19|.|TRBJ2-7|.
CASSTPGGRGYEQYF
TGTGCCAGTAGTACCCCGGGCGGCCGGGGGTACGAGCAGTACTTC
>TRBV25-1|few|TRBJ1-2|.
CASSEGQIYGYTF
TGTGCCAGCAGTGAAGGGCAGATCTATGGCTACACCTTC
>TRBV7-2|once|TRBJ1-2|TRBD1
CASSLTGTGAFYGYTF
TGTGCCAGCAGCTTAACCGGGACAGGTGCTTTCTATGGCTACACCTTC
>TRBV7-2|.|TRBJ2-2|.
CASSQGRQPGELFF
TGTGCCAGCAGCCAGGGTCGGCAGCCGGGGGAGCTGTTTTTT
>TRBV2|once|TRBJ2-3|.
CASMSETSTDTQYF
TGTGCCAGCATGTCCGAAACTAGCACAGATACGCAGTATTTT